This TCR beta chain derives from a study of vaccination and CD4 T cells after COVID-19. The treatment was: roughly 10-day PBMC culture with coronavirus spike peptide pools or control peptides (ViraFEST assay). The CDR3 covers 12 residues. Germline V CDR1 and CDR2: MNHNS, SASEGT. V gave up 8 bases and J gave up 8 bases, with 15 bases separating them. This clonotype was found a few times. Antigen unknown. The Oncomine TCR Beta short-read assay sequenced DNA from cultured CD4+ T cells. TCRdb re-derived calls from the PCR reads in MiXCR, one entry per CDR3 protein. The profile covers approximately 12,000 distinct CDR3 sequences, with 45% to 55% appearing a single time and roughly 27% taken by the ten largest.

The source material was CD4+ T cells from blood, cultured in vitro. The rearrangement joins TRBV6-1 to TRBJ1-1; weak D call: TRBD1 (6 bases). The source of this sequence is a human donor who had recovered from COVID-19. This CDR3 is CASRTLGQEAFF. The CDR3 nucleotides read TGTGCCAGCCGGACCTTAGGACAGGAAGCTTTCTTT.